A selection of T cell receptor beta chains follows, all from one sample in a study of blood T cell repertoires in COVID-19. Repertoires were generated with immunoSEQ multiplex PCR, while TCRdb's copy carries only in-frame clones and drops some. Among tens of thousands of clones listed, around 90% were seen once. Source material: peripheral blood. The receptors shown here come from a human donor in a cohort sampled during active COVID-19. Both conserved end residues are part of each CDR3. A D gene is named only where the DNA matches it firmly. Clone size is shown for a subset of rows, as once, few, many or a class of expanded clone.

V,J,length,D,size,CDR3,DNA
TRBV5-1,TRBJ2-7,14,TRBD2,-,CASSLTSGSYEQYF,TGCGCCAGCAGCTTAACCAGCGGGAGCTACGAGCAGTACTTC
TRBV7-3,TRBJ2-1,14,-,-,CASSNGGGNNEQFF,TGTGCCAGCAGCAACGGCGGCGGAAACAATGAGCAGTTCTTC
TRBV9,TRBJ2-5,14,TRBD1,-,CASSVDRGQETQYF,TGTGCCAGCAGCGTGGACAGGGGCCAAGAGACCCAGTACTTC
TRBV4-2,TRBJ2-7,17,TRBD2,-,CASSQGSTAGLSYEQYF,TGTGCCAGCAGCCAAGGGTCGACAGCGGGACTATCCTACGAGCAGTACTTC
TRBV7-3,TRBJ2-3,12,-,-,CASSEGTDTQYF,TGTGCCAGCAGCGAGGGCACAGATACGCAGTATTTT
TRBV11-2,TRBJ2-3,14,-,once,CASRFLLATDTQYF,TGTGCCAGCAGATTCCTTCTAGCGACAGATACGCAGTATTTT
TRBV11-2,TRBJ1-4,15,-,-,CASSSLWRGSEKLFF,TGTGCCAGCAGCTCTCTTTGGCGAGGGAGTGAAAAACTGTTTTTT
TRBV5-1,TRBJ2-1,15,TRBD2,-,CASRGIAGGPYEQFF,TGCGCCAGCAGAGGAATAGCGGGAGGGCCCTATGAGCAGTTCTTC
TRBV28,TRBJ1-2,13,-,-,CASSFRGIYGYTF,TGTGCCAGCAGTTTCCGGGGGATCTATGGCTACACCTTC
TRBV2,TRBJ1-6,15,TRBD1,-,CASSGGGLGNSPLHF,TGTGCCAGCAGTGGAGGGGGCTTAGGGAATTCACCCCTCCACTTT
TRBV4-1,TRBJ2-2,19,-,-,CASSQEGELTGVNTGELFF,TGCGCCAGCAGCCAAGAAGGGGAGTTAACGGGAGTGAACACCGGGGAGCTGTTTTTT
TRBV9,TRBJ2-3,17,TRBD2,-,CASSVDPAGGSTDTQYF,TGTGCCAGCAGCGTAGATCCAGCGGGAGGGTCCACAGATACGCAGTATTTT
TRBV5-1,TRBJ2-3,16,TRBD2,-,CASSLTLAGRTDTQYF,TGCGCCAGCAGCTTGACACTAGCGGGACGCACAGATACGCAGTATTTT
TRBV6-6,TRBJ1-3,15,-,-,CASSQTGQAGNTIYF,TGTGCCAGCAGCCAAACAGGGCAGGCTGGAAACACCATATATTTT
TRBV27,TRBJ2-5,13,TRBD1,-,CASSFGTGETQYF,TGTGCCAGCAGTTTCGGGACAGGAGAGACCCAGTACTTC
TRBV5-1,TRBJ2-7,15,TRBD1,-,CASSLEARGPGEQYF,TGCGCCAGCAGCTTGGAGGCCAGGGGGCCTGGAGAGCAGTACTTC
TRBV11-2,TRBJ2-3,16,TRBD2,-,CASSPAGGGPVGTQYF,TGTGCCAGCAGCCCAGCGGGAGGGGGCCCGGTGGGGACGCAGTATTTT
TRBV9,TRBJ1-2,15,TRBD1,-,CASSVAQGIYYGYTF,TGTGCCAGCAGCGTAGCACAGGGGATTTACTATGGCTACACCTTC
TRBV3-1/TRBV3-2,TRBJ2-7,12,TRBD1,-,CASSPGGYEQYF,TGTGCCAGCAGCCCAGGGGGCTACGAGCAGTACTTC
TRBV7-2,TRBJ2-4,15,TRBD2,-,CASSLVSGSKNIQYF,TGTGCCAGCAGCTTAGTTAGCGGGAGCAAAAACATTCAGTACTTC
TRBV5-1,TRBJ2-3,15,TRBD1,once,CASSDRDRGRDTQYF,TGCGCCAGCAGCGACCGGGACAGGGGTCGAGATACGCAGTATTTT
TRBV29-1,TRBJ2-5,13,-,-,CSAYRALGETQYF,TGCAGCGCATACAGGGCTTTGGGAGAGACCCAGTACTTC
TRBV7-9,TRBJ2-1,12,-,-,CASSPGQLGQFF,TGTGCCAGCAGCCCTGGACAGCTTGGGCAGTTCTTC
TRBV28,TRBJ1-4,13,-,once,CATFAWPYEKLFF,TGTGCCACCTTCGCATGGCCATACGAAAAACTGTTTTTT
TRBV28,TRBJ2-7,13,-,-,CASSLSGVDEQYF,TGTGCCAGCAGTTTATCAGGGGTGGACGAGCAGTACTTC
TRBV24-1,TRBJ2-3,17,TRBD2,-,CATSDSELAGGRGTQYF,TGTGCCACCAGTGATTCGGAACTAGCGGGAGGTCGGGGTACGCAGTATTTT
TRBV11-2,TRBJ2-7,15,TRBD1,-,CASSQLRTGRHEQYF,TGTGCCAGCAGCCAACTCAGGACAGGTCGGCACGAGCAGTACTTC
TRBV19,TRBJ2-1,14,TRBD1,-,CASSRTGTENEQFF,TGTGCCAGTAGTCGAACCGGGACAGAAAATGAGCAGTTCTTC
TRBV5-1,TRBJ1-1,13,-,-,CASSLMGPTEAFF,TGCGCCAGCAGCTTGATGGGGCCCACTGAAGCTTTCTTT
TRBV24-1,TRBJ2-1,15,TRBD2,-,CATSDPGTRGNEQFF,TGTGCCACCAGTGATCCGGGGACTAGGGGCAATGAGCAGTTCTTC
TRBV2,TRBJ2-7,13,-,-,CASTDRGAYEQYF,TGTGCCAGCACTGACCGCGGAGCCTACGAGCAGTACTTC
TRBV11-3,TRBJ2-7,13,TRBD1,-,CASSPGTGFEQYF,TGTGCCAGCAGCCCGGGGACAGGGTTTGAGCAGTACTTC
TRBV15,TRBJ2-3,16,TRBD1,-,CATSSGNRGRTDTQYF,TGTGCCACCAGCAGTGGGAACAGGGGCCGCACAGATACGCAGTATTTT
TRBV28,TRBJ1-5,15,-,-,CASSLLDRLNQPQHF,TGTGCCAGCAGTTTACTGGACAGACTAAATCAGCCCCAGCATTTT
TRBV5-1,TRBJ1-4,18,-,-,CASSLAGAGFATNEKLFF,TGCGCCAGCAGCTTGGCAGGGGCAGGGTTTGCAACTAATGAAAAACTGTTTTTT